Presented here are 27 T cell receptor beta chains from one specimen sequenced in a study of control samples from healthy donors and cancer patients (dated by TCRdb to between 2020 and 2021). Library prep was done by the immunoSEQ multiplex PCR assay. TCRdb retrieved this table from immuneACCESS and kept in-frame rearrangements only. Not all clones are present; in checked studies, unresolved V genes account for under half, and no reason is known for the remainder. This sample is represented by under 85,000 clones; 89% of them were singletons. Of the sample, over 4.5% falls within the top ten clones. What was sequenced was PBMCs. The receptors were gathered from a man aged 55 to 69 with colorectal cancer.

V gene TRBV6-5 combines with J gene TRBJ1-1; a weak D match, TRBD1 (5 bases). The CDR3 runs to 14 residues. Germline V CDR1 and CDR2: MNHEY, SVGAGI. V was cut by 10 bases and J by 0 bases, with 15 bases left in between. The CDR3 sequence: CAIKSTAMNTEAFF. The CDR3 DNA sequence: TGTGCCATCAAGTCGACAGCCATGAACACTGAAGCTTTCTTT.

V and J are TRBV12-3 or TRBV12-4 and TRBJ2-3, with D possibly being TRBD1 (6 bases). V was trimmed by 8 bases and J by 6 bases, leaving 9 bases between them. This CDR3 has 11 amino acids. CDR3 sequence (DNA): TGTGCCAGCGGTCAGGGGGATACGCAGTATTTT. As protein: CASGQGDTQYF.

This rearrangement joins TRBV2 to TRBJ2-5; 7 positions agree with TRBD1. J lost 7 bases, V lost 1 base, and 6 bases had no gene match. The germline CDR1 and CDR2 sequences are SNHLY and FYNNEI. CDR3 length: 14 amino acids. The CDR3 DNA reads as TGTGCCAGCAGTGAAGGGACAGGTCCCAGGACCCAGTACTTC. Protein sequence: CASSEGTGPRTQYF.

The CDR3 here is CASSLEGFEQYF. CDR3 in DNA: TGTGCCAGCAGCTTGGAGGGATTCGAGCAGTACTTC. The V and J genes are TRBV7-9 and TRBJ2-7; D perhaps matches TRBD2 (6 bases). Trimming removed 3 bases from V and 6 bases from J, with 9 bases in between. The CDR3 is 12 residues long. CDR1 SEHNR and CDR2 FQNEAQ come from the germline V gene (reference sequence).

This chain links TRBV27 with TRBJ2-1; D gene unclear. This CDR3 has 13 residues. Germline assignment: CDR1 MNHEY and CDR2 SMNVEV (reference sequence). Trimming removed 3 bases at V and 5 bases at J, with 8 bases between. CDR3 residues: CASSLGPNNEQFF. The CDR3 DNA reads as TGTGCCAGCAGTTTGGGTCCAAACAATGAGCAGTTCTTC.

Turning to this clone: At one of its ends the junction is not consistent with the germline gene, which may arise from a read error. The V gene is TRBV11-2, the J gene TRBJ2-1, with 9 bases aligning to TRBD2. The CDR3 extends over 19 amino acids. Germline CDR1 is SGHAT and CDR2 is FQNNGV. CDR3 coding DNA: TGTGCCCGCAGCCCCCGGGGGGGGCGGGGGGGACTTTCTTACAATGAGCAGTTCTTC. Amino acids: CARSPRGGRGGLSYNEQFF.

The gene calls are TRBV5-1 and TRBJ1-2; D unresolved. Germline V gene data show CDR1 as SGHRS and CDR2 as YFSETQ. V was pared by 0 bases and J by 4 bases, with 13 bases between. The CDR3 sequence is 15 residues long. The CDR3 coding sequence is TGCGCCAGCAGCTTGGATCCAGGACCCACCTATGGCTACACCTTC. As protein: CASSLDPGPTYGYTF.

J is TRBJ1-1 and V is TRBV7-9; TRBD1 is a possible D gene (5 bases). The CDR3 runs to 15 residues. CDR1 SEHNR and CDR2 FQNEAQ come from the germline V gene (reference sequence). Trimming cost V 2 bases and J 0 bases, with 10 bases left between them. CDR3 region: CASSLQGLMNTEAFF. The CDR3 region has the DNA TGTGCCAGCAGCTTACAGGGACTCATGAACACTGAAGCTTTCTTT.

V usage is TRBV6-5 and J usage is TRBJ1-1; tentative D call: TRBD1 (6 bases). V shed 5 bases and J shed 9 bases, with 13 bases lying between them. Germline CDR1 is MNHEY and CDR2 is SVGAGI. There are 12 residues in the CDR3. The CDR3 loop is CASSPPGGQAFF. The CDR3 DNA follows: TGTGCCAGCAGTCCACCGGGGGGGCAAGCTTTCTTT.

The J gene is TRBJ1-1, the V gene TRBV7-9; D ambiguous. The germline V and J ends were trimmed by 3 bases and 5 bases, with 7 bases remaining between them. The CDR3 length is 12 residues. Per germline, CDR1 SEHNR and CDR2 FQNEAQ (reference sequence). The CDR3 reads CASSLGITEAFF. CDR3 nucleotide sequence: TGTGCCAGCAGCTTGGGCATTACTGAAGCTTTCTTT.

This rearrangement joins TRBV28 to TRBJ1-5; D is unclear. The ends were cut back, 8 bases at V and 5 bases at J, with 10 bases in the middle. This CDR3 region has 12 residues. Looked up from germline, CDR1 is MDHEN and CDR2 is SYDVKM. This chain's CDR3 is CASGIEDQPQHF. In DNA form, the CDR3 reads TGTGCCAGCGGGATTGAGGATCAGCCCCAGCATTTT.

This chain links TRBV6-2 or TRBV6-3 with TRBJ1-5; 7 bases map to TRBD1. The CDR3 length is 15 residues. The J segment lost 4 bases and the V segment lost 2 bases, leaving 5 bases of the junction unmatched. Germline V gene lookup returns CDR1 MNHEY and CDR2 SVGEGT. CDR3 nucleotide sequence: TGTGCCAGCAGTTACCGGGGACAGACTAATCAGCCCCAGCATTTT. Residues: CASSYRGQTNQPQHF.

V usage is TRBV5-1 and J usage is TRBJ2-2; TRBD1 matches 8 bases. With 1 base clipped from V and 1 base from J, the junction kept 3 bases outside the gene matches. The CDR3 has 16 residues. Per germline, CDR1 SGHRS and CDR2 YFSETQ. The CDR3 loop reads CASSLFGQGNTGELFF. The CDR3 DNA sequence: TGCGCCAGCAGCTTGTTCGGACAGGGGAACACCGGGGAGCTGTTTTTT.

The rearrangement uses TRBV6-5 and TRBJ2-7; TRBD2 matches at 7 bases. Germline assignment: CDR1 MNHEY and CDR2 SVGAGI. V lost 0 bases and J lost 6; bases outside the gene matches: 5. The CDR3 is 14 amino acids. The CDR3 spells CASSYSGGEGEQYF. CDR3 coding DNA: TGTGCCAGCAGTTACTCGGGGGGGGAGGGCGAGCAGTACTTC.

The V call is TRBV11-3, the J call TRBJ2-2, with TRBD1 identical over 8 bases. The germline gives CDR1 SGHNT, CDR2 YENEEA. Germline trimming cut 4 bases from V and 4 bases from J; bases unmatched to any gene: 8. This CDR3 spans 16 amino acids. DNA for the CDR3: TGTGCCAGCAGCTCAGGGGGCGGGGCGGTCACCGGGGAGCTGTTTTTT. Amino acids: CASSSGGGAVTGELFF.

The V call is TRBV25-1, the J call TRBJ2-5; D might be TRBD1 (7 bases). The CDR3 is 14 residues long. Trimming pared 5 bases from V and 5 bases from J, leaving 15 bases between. Per germline, CDR1 MGHDK and CDR2 SYGVNS. CDR3 region: CASSLAGGLETQYF. In DNA form, the CDR3 reads TGTGCCAGCAGTCTCGCAGGGGGGTTGGAGACCCAGTACTTC.

The chain links TRBV6-5 to TRBJ2-4; no clear D. The germline V gene encodes CDR1 MNHEY and CDR2 SVGAGI. Trimming took 0 bases from V and 9 from J, leaving 6 bases between them. The CDR3 has 12 residues. CDR3 DNA: TGTGCCAGCAGTTACTCGGGCGTCATTCAGTACTTC. It specifies CASSYSGVIQYF.

DNA for the CDR3: TGCGCCAGCGGGGGACAGGGGGGCGGGCCCTATGGCTACACCTTC. Protein: CASGGQGGGPYGYTF. The chain is built from TRBV4-1 and TRBJ1-2; 11 bases match TRBD1. The V segment lost 8 bases and the J segment 4 bases; nucleotides outside the gene matches: 9. The CDR3 is 15 amino acids. CDR1 is MGHRA, CDR2 YSYEKL, per germline.

The count of this clone is one. This chain uses TRBV28 with TRBJ1-6, with D unresolved. CDR1 is MDHEN, CDR2 SYDVKM, per germline. The CDR3 spans 12 residues. V was cut by 6 bases and J by 10 bases, with 10 bases left in between. CDR3 sequence reads: CASRGSRSPLHF. The CDR3 DNA sequence: TGTGCCAGCAGGGGCAGCCGGTCACCCCTCCACTTT.

In regard to this clone: One base away lies a much larger clone, so this may be a sequencing read error. The V and J genes are TRBV28 and TRBJ2-3, with D perhaps assigned TRBD1 or TRBD2 (5 bases each). CDR3 length: 16 amino acids. The germline V gene has CDR1 MDHEN and CDR2 SYDVKM. The CDR3 loop is CVSSQGDGKSTDTQYF. CDR3 in DNA: TGTGTCAGCAGTCAAGGGGACGGAAAAAGCACAGATACGCAGTATTTT.

The rearrangement uses TRBV5-4 and TRBJ2-2; D is unresolved. V lost 3 bases to trimming and J lost 8 bases, with 8 bases between them. The CDR3 runs to 12 residues. CDR1 and CDR2 from the germline V gene are SGHNT and YYREEE (reference sequence). CDR3: CASSSTMGELFF. In DNA, the CDR3 is TGTGCCAGCAGCTCCACTATGGGGGAGCTGTTTTTT. Drawing the rest from reference TRBV5-4 and TRBJ2-2, the complete variable domain is ETGVTQSPTHLIKTRGQQVTLRCSSQSGHNTVSWYQQALGQGPQFIFQYYREEENGRGNFPPRFSGLQFPNYSSELNVNALELDDSALYLCASSSTMGELFFGEGSRLTVL.

This chain joins TRBV4-2 and TRBJ2-1; the D gene is possibly TRBD2 (5 bases). V was shortened by 0 bases and J by 1 base, with 16 bases between the two germline ends. The CDR3 length is 18 residues. Germline V lookup: CDR1 LGHNA, CDR2 YNFKEQ. The CDR3 bases are TGTGCCAGCAGCCAAGATTTCGGCACTAGGTCATCCTACAATGAGCAGTTCTTC. It encodes CASSQDFGTRSSYNEQFF.

The genes are TRBV7-2 and TRBJ1-5, with no clear D. The CDR3 covers 13 residues. V lost 5 bases, J lost 5 bases, and 10 bases lay in between. CDR1 is SGHTA, CDR2 FQGNSA, per germline. The CDR3 DNA sequence: TGTGCCAGCAGCCCCAGAGTGGATCAGCCCCAGCATTTT. This codes for CASSPRVDQPQHF.

This rearrangement joins TRBV5-1 to TRBJ1-2; a weak D match, TRBD1 (5 bases). The CDR3 runs 14 residues. Germline CDR1 and CDR2: SGHRS and YFSETQ. V gave up 3 bases and J gave up 4 bases, with 13 bases separating them. CDR3 DNA: TGCGCCAGCAGCTACGAACCAGGGTTCTATGGCTACACCTTC. This translates into CASSYEPGFYGYTF.

This clone was seen only once. CDR3 sequence reads: CASSADNSNQPQHF. The DNA for the CDR3 is TGTGCCAGCTCAGCAGACAATAGCAATCAGCCCCAGCATTTT. The chain employs TRBV18 and TRBJ1-5; D gene ambiguous. Germline V CDR1 and CDR2: KGHSH, LQKENI. The CDR3 loop spans 14 amino acids. Trimming stripped 5 bases from V and 0 bases from J, with 8 bases between.

The V and J genes are TRBV7-9 and TRBJ2-3; D is undetermined. Looked up from germline, CDR1 is SEHNR and CDR2 is FQNEAQ (reference sequence). V was pared by 5 bases and J by 5 bases, with 8 bases between. The CDR3 runs 12 residues. The CDR3 nucleotides are TGTGCCAGCAGCCACGAAGTAGATACGCAGTATTTT. Amino acids: CASSHEVDTQYF.

The chain carries TRBV4-1 and TRBJ1-5; 9 positions match TRBD1. CDR1 is MGHRA and CDR2 is YSYEKL in the germline V gene. J lost 4 bases, V lost 0 bases, and 1 base had no gene match. CDR3 length equals 15 residues. The CDR3 DNA follows: TGCGCCAGCAGCCAAGATGGGACAGGGAATCAGCCCCAGCATTTT. Protein: CASSQDGTGNQPQHF.